This T cell receptor (beta chain) was identified in a study of cytomegalovirus exposure and HLA in healthy donors. Notes on the study in general: Presence/absence analyses rested on an assumption that sequencing depth was roughly uniform across donors. One later analysis reportedly identified an Asian-associated ancestry cluster that showed fewer N-insertions than the roughly 620-donor mean.

The CDR3 length is 15 residues. Trimming stripped 0 bases from V and 8 bases from J, with 16 bases between. Germline CDR1 is KGHSH and CDR2 is LQKENI. PCR primers comprised 60 Vbeta and 13 Jbeta primers. The assay was immunoSEQ multiplex PCR, and TCRdb's table has in-frame clones only and misses some. The table shows about 160,000 clones, with roughly 85% occurring only once. In regard to this clone: Its antigen is currently unknown.

The sequenced material came from PBMCs. This clonotype was obtained from a man younger than 30 in good health and CMV-seropositive. J is TRBJ1-2 and V is TRBV18, with D possibly matching TRBD1 (6 bases). CDR3 residues: CASSPPGQTTGGYTF. The DNA for the CDR3 is TGTGCCAGCTCACCACCGGGACAAACGACGGGGGGCTACACCTTC. Looking up the rest from reference TRBV18 and TRBJ1-2 gives the full variable domain: NAGVMQNPRHLVRRRGQEARLRCSPMKGHSHVYWYRQLPEEGLKFMVYLQKENIIDESGMPKERFSAEFPKEGPSILRIQQVVRGDSAAYFCASSPPGQTTGGYTFGSGTRLTVV.